What follows are 28 T cell receptor beta chains derived from one specimen sequenced in a study of CD8+CD57+ T cells in acquired aplastic anemia. For CDR3 and TCR beta VDJ profiling, genomic DNA was the template used. TCRdb redid the calling of the reads with MiXCR, one entry per CDR3 protein. The sample has fewer than 200,000 distinct CDR3 sequences; around half are singletons. Before being chosen for sequencing, patients had shown CD8+CD57+ cell expansion by flow cytometry. The specimen was sorted CD4+, CD8+, or CD8+CD57+ T cells (not recorded which) from PBMCs. All receptors come from a human donor with aplastic anemia.

This clonotype was observed at least ten times. A single base separates this from a much larger clone, so it may be a read error. The rearrangement links TRBV10-2 to TRBJ2-1, with a weak D call TRBD2 (5 bases). The CDR3 runs to 12 residues. Per germline, CDR1 WSHSY and CDR2 SAAADI. The CDR3, as DNA: TGCGCCAGCAGTGAGGAGGGTAGCCGGCAGCTCTTC. It yields the protein CASSEEGSRQLF.

This clonotype was seen once. The chain couples TRBV6-1 to TRBJ1-5; the D gene is possibly TRBD1 (6 bases). This CDR3 comprises 13 residues. Germline values: CDR1 MNHNS, CDR2 SASEGT. V was trimmed by 6 bases and J by 4 bases, leaving 10 bases between them. CDR3 in DNA: TGTGCCAGCAGAGGGGGGTTTAATCAGCCCCAGCATTTT. The encoded protein is CASRGGFNQPQHF.

As concerns this clonotype: A clone one base away is much larger, so this may be a read error. The rearrangement links TRBV12-3 or TRBV12-4 to TRBJ2-1, with D uncertain. The CDR3 totals 16 residues. In nucleotides, the CDR3 is TGTGCCAGCCGCCTTATAGACGGGCCCCTCCACAATGGGCAGTTCTTC. Translating gives CASRLIDGPLHNGQFF.

Concerning this clonotype itself: The conserved final phenylalanine or tryptophan is absent from the CDR3, which likely points to a read error. The chain joins TRBV10-3 to TRBJ1-6; possibly TRBD1 for D (5 bases). The CDR3 spans 15 residues. Germline CDR1 and CDR2: ENHRY and SYGVKD. The chain's CDR3 is CAISGAGTGNSPLHL. CDR3 in DNA: TGTGCCATCAGTGGCGCCGGGACGGGCAATTCACCTCTCCACCTT.

This rearrangement joins TRBV20-1 to TRBJ1-5; D is undetermined. The CDR3 spans 15 residues. The germline V gene encodes CDR1 DFQATT and CDR2 SNEGSKA (reference sequence). Trimming pared 6 bases from V and 5 bases from J, leaving 20 bases between. The CDR3 reads CSALTGGSGDQPQHF. CDR3 nucleotide sequence: TGCAGTGCCCTCACGGGAGGCAGCGGGGATCAGCCCCAGCATTTT.

This clonotype occurred many times. This chain uses TRBV10-3 with TRBJ2-7; 8 positions match TRBD2. The CDR3 is made up of 16 amino acids. Germline V gene sequence: CDR1 ENHRY, CDR2 SYGVKD. J was trimmed by 3 bases and V by 3 bases; bases with no gene match: 10. DNA for the CDR3: TGTGCCATCAGTGACTTGGGTGGGCTAGCGGGCTACGAGCAGTACTTC. It encodes CAISDLGGLAGYEQYF.

There are a few counts of this clonotype. This chain links TRBV27 with TRBJ2-1; 8 bases line up with TRBD1. Germline loops: CDR1 MNHEY, CDR2 SMNVEV (reference sequence). The CDR3 length is 14 residues. The J segment lost 4 bases and the V segment lost 5 bases, leaving 4 bases of the junction unmatched. Here the CDR3 DNA reads TGTGCCAGCAGTGGGGGGACAGGTTACAATGAGCAGTTCTTC. It codes for CASSGGTGYNEQFF.

This clonotype appeared many times. The chain joins TRBV9 to TRBJ2-5, with D uncertain. The CDR3 is made up of 14 amino acids. Looked up from germline, CDR1 is SGDLS and CDR2 is YYNGEE. With 4 bases removed from V and 0 bases from J, the gap between germline ends came to 10 bases. CDR3 coding DNA: TGTGCCAGCAGCCCACGGACCTACCAAGAGACCCAGTACTTC. It yields the protein CASSPRTYQETQYF.

This clonotype was counted many times. The J gene is TRBJ2-1, the V gene TRBV6-1; 12 nucleotides align to TRBD2. Germline V lookup: CDR1 MNHNS, CDR2 SASEGT. This CDR3 has 13 residues. V dropped 5 bases and J dropped 10; count of bases not matched to a gene: 3. CDR3 bases: TGTGCCAGCAGTTCAGGACTAGCGGGAGAGCAGTTCTTC. This gives the protein CASSSGLAGEQFF.

This sequence joins TRBV11-2 and TRBJ2-3; 11 nucleotides line up with TRBD2. With V trimmed by 5 bases and J by 3 bases, 7 bases remained unmatched. The length of the CDR3 is 16 residues. In germline, CDR1 is SGHAT, CDR2 FQNNGV. The CDR3 DNA follows: TGTGCCAGCAGCACAAGACTAGCGGGAAAAACAGATACGCAGTATTTT. Translating it yields CASSTRLAGKTDTQYF.

This clonotype was seen ten or more times. The chain links TRBV12-5 to TRBJ1-1, with D possibly TRBD1 on 5 matching bases. CDR3 length: 14 amino acids. Trimming took off 5 bases at V and 1 base at J, with 11 bases between the two ends. Germline V gives CDR1 LGHNT, CDR2 FRNRAP. CDR3 nucleotides: TGTGCTAGTGGTCCGGGACTGAGGAACACTGAAGCTTTCTTT. Amino acid sequence: CASGPGLRNTEAFF.

The CDR3 reads CASSHTMGGGVFSNQPQHF. DNA for the CDR3: TGTGCCAGCAGTCACACCATGGGGGGTGGGGTATTTAGCAATCAGCCCCAGCATTTT. The gene calls are TRBV2 and TRBJ1-5, with a tentative D call TRBD1 (5 bases). Germline V CDR1 and CDR2: SNHLY, FYNNEI. The CDR3 consists of 19 residues. Trimming removed 5 bases at V and 0 bases at J, with 23 bases between. The whole variable domain, remainder taken from reference TRBV2 and TRBJ1-5, is EPEVTQTPSHQVTQMGQEVILRCVPISNHLYFYWYRQILGQKVEFLVSFYNNEISEKSEIFDDQFSVERPDGSNFTLKIRSTKLEDSAMYFCASSHTMGGGVFSNQPQHFGDGTRLSIL.

This clonotype occurred a few times. The chain couples TRBV2 to TRBJ1-2; D gene uncertain. Trimming stripped 6 bases from V and 6 bases from J, with 14 bases between. Germline assignment: CDR1 SNHLY and CDR2 FYNNEI. The CDR3 is 13 residues long. For the CDR3, the DNA is TGTGCCAGCAGCCCATCCTCGACGAATGGCTACACCTTC. This encodes CASSPSSTNGYTF.

There are many counts of this clonotype. V gene TRBV5-4 combines with J gene TRBJ2-5, with 11 bases matching TRBD1. Trimming at V came to 2 bases and at J to 5 bases, leaving 5 bases not matched to a gene. The length of the CDR3 is 15 residues. Looked up from germline, CDR1 is SGHNT and CDR2 is YYREEE (reference sequence). CDR3 residues: CASSFNGQGAETQYF. The CDR3 DNA is TGTGCCAGCAGCTTTAACGGACAGGGGGCGGAGACCCAGTACTTC.

This clonotype occurred once. CDR3: CASSQALKKQYF. The CDR3 region has the DNA TGTGCCAGCAGCCAAGCCTTGAAAAAGCAGTACTTC. The V gene is TRBV9, the J gene TRBJ2-7; no definite D call. CDR3 length equals 12 residues. V was trimmed by 4 bases and J by 8 bases, leaving 13 bases between them. Germline V gene lookup returns CDR1 SGDLS and CDR2 YYNGEE. Variable domain in full (rest from reference TRBV9 and TRBJ2-7): DSGVTQTPKHLITATGQRVTLRCSPRSGDLSVYWYQQSLDQGLQFLIQYYNGEERAKGNILERFSAQQFPDLHSELNLSSLELGDSALYFCASSQALKKQYFGPGTRLTVT.

The chain couples TRBV3-1 to TRBJ2-5; TRBD1 agrees at 9 bases. V gave up 3 bases and J gave up 9 bases; unmatched junction bases: 8. CDR1 and CDR2 (germline): LGHDT, YNNKEL (reference sequence). The CDR3 is 14 amino acids. CDR3 coding DNA: TGTGCCAGCAGCCACCTAGCCGGGACAGGGCCCCAGTACTTC. Amino acid sequence: CASSHLAGTGPQYF.

With respect to this clonotype: This may be a read error: a much more frequent sequence differs by one nucleotide. The gene calls are TRBV5-1 and TRBJ2-1; TRBD2 matches at 7 bases. The germline V gene encodes CDR1 SGHRS and CDR2 YFSETQ. This CDR3 contains 18 residues. Trimming cost V 0 bases and J 7 bases; bases outside gene matches: 16. CDR3 bases: TGCGCCAGCAGCTTGGTAGGGGTGGGTGGCGGGAGCCCGAATGAGCAGTTCTTC. It yields the protein CASSLVGVGGGSPNEQFF.

This clonotype has at least ten counts. The V gene is TRBV5-6, the J gene TRBJ2-7; D is undetermined. Germline assignment: CDR1 SGHDT and CDR2 YYEEEE. The V end was cut by 3 bases, the J end by 6 bases, with 16 bases between. The CDR3 consists of 14 residues. The CDR3 nucleotides are TGTGCCAGCAGCTGGCGAGGAGAGGTTCGCGAGCAGTACTTC. It codes for CASSWRGEVREQYF.

This chain uses TRBV20-1 with TRBJ2-5, with 8 bases that match TRBD1. With V trimmed by 6 bases and J by 1 base, 7 bases remained unmatched. The CDR3 length is 14 residues. The germline V gene encodes CDR1 DFQATT and CDR2 SNEGSKA (reference sequence). CDR3 sequence: CSAARGTGQETQYF. The CDR3 DNA follows: TGCAGTGCGGCCAGAGGGACAGGCCAAGAGACCCAGTACTTC.

This clonotype was detected many times. V and J are TRBV14 and TRBJ2-1, with 7 positions matching TRBD1. CDR1 and CDR2 (germline): SGHDN, FVKESK. CDR3 size: 16 residues. J lost 6 bases, V lost 5 bases, and 13 bases had no gene match. CDR3 amino acids: CASSSARDSYRNEQFF. The CDR3 DNA is TGTGCCAGCAGCAGCGCTCGGGACAGTTACCGCAATGAGCAGTTCTTC.

This clonotype was picked up a small number of times. J is TRBJ1-2 and V is TRBV10-3; 11 nucleotides match TRBD1. The germline CDR1 and CDR2 sequences are ENHRY and SYGVKD. V was pared by 8 bases and J by 4 bases, with 3 bases of the junction left unmatched. The CDR3 extends over 13 amino acids. In DNA form, the CDR3 reads TGTGCCATCCCCGGACAGGGGGCCTATGGCTACACCTTC. Protein product: CAIPGQGAYGYTF.

This sequence joins TRBV19 and TRBJ1-2; possible D gene TRBD1, 6 bases. The germline V gene encodes CDR1 LNHDA and CDR2 SQIVND (reference sequence). This CDR3 is 12 amino acids long. Trimming stripped 6 bases from V and 3 bases from J, with 8 bases between. The CDR3 loop is CASRTGYYGYTF. CDR3 nucleotides: TGTGCCAGTAGGACAGGCTACTATGGCTACACCTTC.

This clonotype was detected ten times or more. The rearrangement links TRBV20-1 to TRBJ2-7; 8 nucleotides line up with TRBD1. This CDR3 spans 17 amino acids. After removal of 0 bases from V and 2 bases from J, the junction contained 12 bases not matched to a gene. Germline loops: CDR1 DFQATT, CDR2 SNEGSKA (reference sequence). The CDR3 here is CSARERGRGRGAYEQYF. CDR3 bases: TGCAGTGCTAGAGAGAGGGGCAGGGGGCGAGGCGCCTACGAGCAGTACTTC.

This chain connects TRBV9 to TRBJ2-7; 8 positions agree with TRBD1. CDR1 is SGDLS, CDR2 YYNGEE, per germline. The CDR3 is 15 residues long. After removal of 4 bases from V and 2 bases from J, the junction contained 8 bases not matched to a gene. CDR3 amino acids: CASSPGQGNTYEQYF. The CDR3 nucleotides read TGTGCCAGCAGCCCCGGACAGGGAAACACCTACGAGCAGTACTTC.

CDR3 in amino acids: CASSFGHPSSYNEQFF. CDR3 sequence (DNA): TGTGCCAGCAGTTTCGGACACCCCAGCTCCTACAATGAGCAGTTCTTC. V is TRBV27 and J is TRBJ2-1; D is perhaps TRBD1 (5 bases). Trimming pared 3 bases from V and 0 bases from J, leaving 12 bases between. From germline, CDR1 is MNHEY and CDR2 SMNVEV (reference sequence). The CDR3 totals 16 residues.

DNA of the CDR3: TGTGCCAGCAGAATGGGACAGGAGGGTTTTATGAACACTGAAGCTTTCTTT. Translating gives CASRMGQEGFMNTEAFF. The rearrangement uses TRBV6-1 and TRBJ1-1; 8 bases fit TRBD1. The CDR3 covers 17 residues. Germline V gene sequence: CDR1 MNHNS, CDR2 SASEGT. V lost 6 bases to trimming and J lost 0 bases; unmatched junction nucleotides: 12.

The chain recombines TRBV7-9 with TRBJ2-2; 10 bases agree with TRBD2. V trimming: 1 base; J trimming: 5 bases; junction bases outside the gene matches: 1. The CDR3 spans 15 residues. Germline lookup yields CDR1 SEHNR and CDR2 FQNEAQ (reference sequence). For the CDR3, the DNA is TGTGCCAGCAGCTTAGTACTAGCGGGGACCGGGGAGCTGTTTTTT. Translated: CASSLVLAGTGELFF.

The V gene is TRBV15, the J gene TRBJ1-5; tentative D call: TRBD1 (5 bases). The CDR3 consists of 17 residues. CDR1 and CDR2 (germline): LNHNV, YYDKDF (reference sequence). V lost 4 bases and J 0 bases, leaving 16 bases between the germline ends. CDR3 DNA sequence: TGTGCCACCAGCAAGTCCCTAGGGGCCCCTAGCAATCAGCCCCAGCATTTT. Amino acid sequence: CATSKSLGAPSNQPQHF.